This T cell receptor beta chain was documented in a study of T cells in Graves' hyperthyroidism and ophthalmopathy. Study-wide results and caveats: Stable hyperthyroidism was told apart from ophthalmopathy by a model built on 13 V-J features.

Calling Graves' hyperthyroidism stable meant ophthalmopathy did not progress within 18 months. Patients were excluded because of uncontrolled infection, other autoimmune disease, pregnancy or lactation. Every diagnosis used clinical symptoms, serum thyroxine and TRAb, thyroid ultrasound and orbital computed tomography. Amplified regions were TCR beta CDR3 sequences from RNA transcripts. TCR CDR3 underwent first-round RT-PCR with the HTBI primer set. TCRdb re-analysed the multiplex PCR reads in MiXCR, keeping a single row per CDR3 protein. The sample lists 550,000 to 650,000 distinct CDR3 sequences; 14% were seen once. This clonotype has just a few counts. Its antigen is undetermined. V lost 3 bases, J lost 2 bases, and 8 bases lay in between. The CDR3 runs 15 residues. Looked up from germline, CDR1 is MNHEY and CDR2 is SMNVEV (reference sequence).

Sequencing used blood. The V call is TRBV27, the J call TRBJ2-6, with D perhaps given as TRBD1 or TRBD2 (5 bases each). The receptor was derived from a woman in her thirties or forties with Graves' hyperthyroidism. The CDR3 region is CASSLRDAGANVLTF. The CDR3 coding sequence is TGTGCCAGCAGTTTGAGGGACGCTGGGGCCAACGTCCTGACTTTC.